Reported below is one TCR beta chain. Indicated time point: cycle 4 day 1 (C4D1), after 5 to 7 weeks of nivolumab. Every patient had relapsed following autologous stem cell transplantation, and cohorts differed in brentuximab vedotin exposure. Some clones are missing from TCRdb's copy, which holds only in-frame ones; the method was immunoSEQ multiplex PCR. Seen here are 80,000 to 100,000 clones, 90% to 95% observed once, and the top ten hold less than 2%. The record originates from a study of PD-1 blockade in classical Hodgkin lymphoma. Germline-derived CDR1 and CDR2 are ENHRY and SYGVKD. The CDR3 is 13 residues long. Trimming left V 6 bases short and J 6 bases short, with 13 bases between.

The receptor's source is a human donor with classical Hodgkin lymphoma. The sequenced sample was peripheral blood mononuclear cells (PBMCs), obtained before the fourth cycle of nivolumab. This sequence joins TRBV10-3 and TRBJ2-3; D could derive from TRBD1 or TRBD2 (5 bases each). The CDR3 DNA reads TGTGCCATCAGCGACCTCGGGGCCGATACGCAGTATTTT. It codes for CAISDLGADTQYF.